This T cell receptor (beta chain) was captured in a study of T-cell reconstitution after alpha-beta-depleted transplantation in children. This clonotype was picked up a small number of times. The CDR3 covers 14 residues. V was trimmed by 4 bases and J by 3 bases, leaving 10 bases between them. Germline V gives CDR1 LNHNV, CDR2 YYDKDF (reference sequence). Preparing the TCRbeta library involved the use of unique molecular identifiers. TCRdb fed the PCR reads into MiXCR, producing one record per CDR3 protein. The sample records about a million distinct CDR3 sequences, less than 30% being singletons. Sequenced material: PBMCs, mostly from graft donor cells, taken 360 days after TCRalphabeta/CD19-depleted stem cell transplant. The chain has TRBV15 and TRBJ2-1; no definite D call. This TCR came from a boy younger than two who had a stem cell transplant for SCID, so the T cells may come from the graft donor. CDR3 bases: TGTGCCACCAGCATCGACTTCGGCTACAATGAGCAGTTCTTC. The encoded protein is CATSIDFGYNEQFF. Complete variable domain (other parts from reference TRBV15 and TRBJ2-1): DAMVIQNPRYQVTQFGKPVTLSCSQTLNHNVMYWYQQKSSQAPKLLFHYYDKDFNNEADTPDNFQSRRPNTSFCFLDIRSPGLGDTAMYLCATSIDFGYNEQFFGPGTRLTVL.